The 29 T cell receptor beta chains given below trace back to one sample, sequenced in a study of control samples from healthy donors and cancer patients. Using immunoSEQ multiplex PCR, the repertoire was profiled, and TCRdb retains in-frame clones only, with some absent. This table has tens of thousands of clones, about 88% appearing once. The sequencing sample was made of blood. These receptors were collected from a woman between 65 and 79 years old in good health.

The gene calls are TRBV5-1 and TRBJ2-1; D gene ambiguous. The CDR3 loop spans 16 amino acids. Germline values: CDR1 SGHRS, CDR2 YFSETQ. Trimming shortened V by 0 bases and J by 0 bases, and 10 bases separated the two germline ends. The CDR3 coding sequence is TGCGCCAGCAGCTTGGCCGGAAGGAGCTCCTACAATGAGCAGTTCTTC. Amino acids: CASSLAGRSSYNEQFF. Full variable domain (missing parts from reference TRBV5-1 and TRBJ2-1): KAGVTQTPRYLIKTRGQQVTLSCSPISGHRSVSWYQQTPGQGLQFLFEYFSETQRNKGNFPGRFSGRQFSNSRSEMNVSTLELGDSALYLCASSLAGRSSYNEQFFGPGTRLTVL.

The table lists this clone with a count of one. This chain uses TRBV5-5 with TRBJ1-2; 7 nucleotides match TRBD1. Germline V gene lookup returns CDR1 SGHKS and CDR2 YYEKEE (reference sequence). The CDR3 totals 14 residues. V dropped 0 bases and J dropped 8; count of bases not matched to a gene: 7. The chain's CDR3 is CASSLVAGQMGYTF. In nucleotides, the CDR3 is TGTGCCAGCAGCTTGGTTGCGGGACAGATGGGCTACACCTTC.

The V and J genes are TRBV30 and TRBJ2-1; 8 positions agree with TRBD2. Germline values: CDR1 GTSNPN, CDR2 SVGIG (reference sequence). CDR3 size: 19 residues. V lost 3 bases and J lost 0; bases outside the gene matches: 16. CDR3 in amino acids: CAWSAGTRHKGSSYNEQFF. The CDR3 DNA is TGTGCCTGGAGCGCCGGGACTAGGCACAAGGGTAGCTCCTACAATGAGCAGTTCTTC.

The chain recombines TRBV27 with TRBJ1-1; a weak D match, TRBD1 (5 bases). The ends were cut back, 5 bases at V and 7 bases at J, with 14 bases in the middle. From germline, CDR1 is MNHEY and CDR2 SMNVEV (reference sequence). This CDR3 is 13 amino acids long. The CDR3 DNA follows: TGTGCCAGCAGTCCAAGACCGACAGTTGAAGCTTTCTTT. It specifies CASSPRPTVEAFF.

The genes are TRBV5-1 and TRBJ2-7, with TRBD1 identical over 10 bases. V was clipped by 4 bases and J by 3 bases; unmatched bases: 4. The CDR3 runs to 14 residues. Germline assignment: CDR1 SGHRS and CDR2 YFSETQ. CDR3 bases: TGCGCCAGCAGCATAGGACAGGGGGGCTACGAGCAGTACTTC. Protein sequence: CASSIGQGGYEQYF.

V is TRBV11-2 and J is TRBJ2-5; a weak D match, TRBD1 (5 bases). Trimming shortened V by 5 bases and J by 2 bases, and 12 bases separated the two germline ends. CDR1 is SGHAT and CDR2 is FQNNGV in the germline V gene. The CDR3 spans 14 residues. The CDR3 is CASSPRTSQETQYF. DNA for the CDR3: TGTGCCAGCAGCCCTCGGACAAGTCAAGAGACCCAGTACTTC.

V is TRBV6-2 or TRBV6-3 and J is TRBJ1-1; D ambiguous. Deletions cut 5 bases from V and 3 bases from J, with 16 bases between. Germline V CDR1 and CDR2: MNHEY, SVGEGT. This CDR3 has 15 amino acids. The CDR3 protein is CASSRGRVGYTEAFF. CDR3 sequence (DNA): TGTGCCAGCAGTCGCGGGAGGGTTGGATACACTGAAGCTTTCTTT.

The chain's CDR3 is CASSFSGAGGYSDTQYF. The CDR3 DNA reads TGTGCCAGCAGCTTTAGCGGGGCGGGGGGGTATTCAGATACGCAGTATTTT. The gene calls are TRBV7-2 and TRBJ2-3; 9 nucleotides line up with TRBD2. The V gene's germline CDR1 is SGHTA and CDR2 FQGNSA. V lost 3 bases, J lost 4 bases, and 11 bases stayed unmatched. This CDR3 is 17 amino acids long.

The chain recombines TRBV7-3 with TRBJ1-1; D remains unclear. Germline CDR1 and CDR2: SGHTA and FQGTGA. There are 15 residues in the CDR3. V lost 5 bases to trimming and J lost 0 bases, with 13 bases between them. Here the CDR3 DNA reads TGTGCCAGCAGCCAAAAAGGCGGGGTGAACACTGAAGCTTTCTTT. Residues: CASSQKGGVNTEAFF.

J is TRBJ1-6 and V is TRBV5-6; TRBD1 matches 7 bases. The germline V gene has CDR1 SGHDT and CDR2 YYEEEE. Germline trimming cut 4 bases from V and 6 bases from J; bases unmatched to any gene: 10. CDR3 length equals 16 residues. The CDR3: CASSAPRDSINSPLHF. CDR3 nucleotides: TGTGCCAGCAGCGCCCCCCGGGACAGCATTAATTCACCCCTCCACTTT.

J is TRBJ2-3 and V is TRBV11-2; D is unresolved. CDR1 and CDR2 (germline): SGHAT, FQNNGV. This CDR3 is built from 13 residues. Between the trimmed V and J ends, which lost 7 bases and 2 bases, there was a span of 10 bases. CDR3 in amino acids: CASMHRITDTQYF. DNA for the CDR3: TGTGCCAGCATGCATCGGATCACAGATACGCAGTATTTT.

This clone came up once. The chain is built from TRBV3-1 (or the pseudogene TRBV3-2) and TRBJ1-6; D not certain. The germline CDR1 and CDR2 sequences are LGHDT and YNNKEL (reference sequence). Deletions cut 0 bases from V and 9 bases from J, with 15 bases between. The CDR3 length is 16 residues. CDR3 sequence (DNA): TGTGCCAGCAGCCAAGATTTGGCCAACTTGGGTTCACCCCTCCACTTT. Translated: CASSQDLANLGSPLHF.

The rearrangement uses TRBV3-1 (or the pseudogene TRBV3-2) and TRBJ2-1; unclear D gene. V gave up 0 bases and J gave up 15 bases, with 12 bases separating them. Germline V gene data show CDR1 as LGHDT and CDR2 as YNNKEL (reference sequence). The CDR3 totals 12 residues. The CDR3 spells CASSQDPLLRFF. In nucleotides, the CDR3 is TGTGCCAGCAGCCAAGATCCCCTATTAAGGTTCTTC.

This clone has a single count. The V and J genes are TRBV5-8 and TRBJ1-3; D gene ambiguous. The CDR3 loop spans 15 amino acids. Germline V lookup: CDR1 SGHTS, CDR2 YDEGEE. The V gene lost 1 base and the J gene lost 2 bases, with 10 bases spanning the gap. CDR3 in DNA: TGTGCCAGCAGCTTGTACTCCCGGGCTGGAAACACCATATATTTT. Its translation is CASSLYSRAGNTIYF.

The V call is TRBV6-5, the J call TRBJ1-3; D unresolved. This CDR3 is built from 14 residues. Germline CDR1 is MNHEY and CDR2 is SVGAGI. V was clipped by 9 bases and J by 4 bases, with 16 bases between them. The CDR3 loop reads CASQIASGGNTIYF. CDR3 bases: TGTGCCAGTCAGATAGCCAGCGGGGGAAACACCATATATTTT.

The chain couples TRBV3-1 (or the pseudogene TRBV3-2) to TRBJ2-7; 9 positions match TRBD2. The CDR3 spans 14 residues. The V gene's germline CDR1 is LGHDT and CDR2 YNNKEL (reference sequence). V dropped 4 bases and J dropped 4; count of bases not matched to a gene: 5. The CDR3 loop reads CASSPAGGAYEQYF. The CDR3 bases are TGTGCCAGCAGCCCAGCGGGGGGTGCGTACGAGCAGTACTTC.

The rearrangement links TRBV20-1 to TRBJ1-4; D uncertain. The CDR3 has 11 amino acids. Germline V lookup: CDR1 DFQATT, CDR2 SNEGSKA (reference sequence). V was shortened by 1 base and J by 6 bases, with 3 bases between the two germline ends. Here the CDR3 reads CSARVHEKLFF. Written as DNA, the CDR3 is TGCAGTGCTAGAGTCCATGAAAAACTGTTTTTT.

The gene calls are TRBV7-8 and TRBJ2-7, with D tentatively TRBD1 (5 bases). V dropped 0 bases and J dropped 1 base, with 7 bases sitting between them. The CDR3 has 14 residues. The germline V gene encodes CDR1 SGHVS and CDR2 FQNEAQ. Here the CDR3 reads CASSLASGSYEQYF. The CDR3 DNA follows: TGTGCCAGCAGCTTAGCCTCAGGGTCCTACGAGCAGTACTTC.

This clone showed up just once. The V and J genes are TRBV6-5 and TRBJ1-2, with a possible D match to TRBD1 (6 bases). Germline V gene sequence: CDR1 MNHEY, CDR2 SVGAGI. This CDR3 spans 14 amino acids. V was pared by 6 bases and J by 5 bases, with 16 bases between. Here the CDR3 reads CASRGGVREYGYTF. The CDR3 DNA sequence: TGTGCCAGCAGAGGGGGGGTCCGGGAATATGGCTACACCTTC.

The rearrangement joins TRBV5-1 to TRBJ1-2, with 10 nucleotides matching TRBD1. V lost 3 bases and J lost 4; bases outside the gene matches: 6. Germline CDR1 is SGHRS and CDR2 is YFSETQ. CDR3 size: 15 residues. The CDR3 DNA reads TGCGCCAGCAGCTACACGGGGACAGGGGTCTATGGCTACACCTTC. This codes for CASSYTGTGVYGYTF.

The chain combines TRBV5-1 with TRBJ2-5; 10 bases fit TRBD2. Germline V CDR1 and CDR2: SGHRS, YFSETQ. V shed 4 bases, J shed 1 base, and the junction held 10 bases outside the gene matches. This CDR3 comprises 17 residues. The CDR3 region has the DNA TGCGCCAGCAGCCAGGCTAGCGGGGGAGTAAGCCAAGAGACCCAGTACTTC. Its translation is CASSQASGGVSQETQYF.

The chain combines TRBV2 with TRBJ1-5; D is undetermined. From germline, CDR1 is SNHLY and CDR2 FYNNEI. The CDR3 is 12 amino acids. Trimming removed 6 bases from V and 9 bases from J, with 12 bases in between. This CDR3 reads CASSPPFGPQHF. DNA of the CDR3: TGTGCCAGCAGCCCTCCTTTCGGGCCCCAGCATTTT.

The chain recombines TRBV19 with TRBJ1-5, with 8 bases fitting TRBD1. CDR1 is LNHDA and CDR2 is SQIVND in the germline V gene (reference sequence). The CDR3 is made up of 14 amino acids. J lost 7 bases, V lost 3 bases, and 5 bases had no gene match. This CDR3 is CASSILTGDQPQHF. In DNA form, the CDR3 reads TGTGCCAGTAGTATTTTGACAGGGGACCAGCCCCAGCATTTT.

The V call is TRBV2, the J call TRBJ1-2; possible D gene TRBD1, 5 bases. Germline-derived CDR1 and CDR2 are SNHLY and FYNNEI. Deletions cut 5 bases from V and 7 bases from J, with 14 bases between. The CDR3 has 13 amino acids. CDR3 in DNA: TGTGCCAGCAGTCGGGCCAGGGTCGTTGGCTACACCTTC. Protein product: CASSRARVVGYTF. The complete variable domain, with remaining parts taken from reference TRBV2 and TRBJ1-2, reads EPEVTQTPSHQVTQMGQEVILRCVPISNHLYFYWYRQILGQKVEFLVSFYNNEISEKSEIFDDQFSVERPDGSNFTLKIRSTKLEDSAMYFCASSRARVVGYTFGSGTRLTVV.

This rearrangement joins TRBV19 to TRBJ1-5; no clear D. Germline loops: CDR1 LNHDA, CDR2 SQIVND (reference sequence). The CDR3 runs 16 residues. V was cut by 3 bases and J by 3 bases, with 15 bases left in between. The CDR3 spells CASSITSWTANQPQHF. CDR3 DNA sequence: TGTGCCAGTAGTATTACGTCTTGGACCGCCAATCAGCCCCAGCATTTT.

The chain employs TRBV6-5 and TRBJ2-3; D is possibly TRBD2 (6 bases). CDR1 and CDR2 from the germline V gene are MNHEY and SVGAGI. Trimming cost V 2 bases and J 0 bases, with 12 bases left between them. The CDR3 has 16 residues. CDR3 in amino acids: CASSYGRGSSTDTQYF. The CDR3 DNA follows: TGTGCCAGCAGTTACGGGCGGGGATCTAGCACAGATACGCAGTATTTT.

The rearrangement uses TRBV5-1 and TRBJ2-3, with D tentatively TRBD1 or TRBD2 (6 bases each). Looked up from germline, CDR1 is SGHRS and CDR2 is YFSETQ. V was shortened by 8 bases and J by 0 bases, with 13 bases between the two germline ends. This CDR3 spans 14 amino acids. CDR3 bases: TGCGCCAGTGGATGGGGGGCTAGCACAGATACGCAGTATTTT. Translation: CASGWGASTDTQYF.

This sequence joins TRBV11-2 and TRBJ1-6; possibly TRBD1 for D (5 bases). Per the germline V gene, CDR1 is SGHAT and CDR2 is FQNNGV. Deletions cut 1 base from V and 9 bases from J, with 10 bases between. The CDR3 runs to 14 residues. The CDR3 loop is CASSLGQGSSPLHF. CDR3 sequence (DNA): TGTGCCAGCAGCTTAGGTCAGGGCAGTTCACCCCTCCACTTT.

The rearrangement links TRBV25-1 to TRBJ1-3, with D perhaps matching TRBD1 (5 bases). CDR3 length: 13 residues. The germline V and J ends were trimmed by 7 bases and 0 bases, with 7 bases remaining between them. In germline, CDR1 is MGHDK, CDR2 SYGVNS. CDR3 nucleotides: TGTGCCAGCATGGGGGGCTCTGGAAACACCATATATTTT. This encodes CASMGGSGNTIYF.